The 17 T cell receptor beta chains below all came from one sample that was sequenced in a study of T cell repertoires in cytomegalovirus infection. No antigen is known for these receptors. MiXCR, applied by TCRdb to the reads, yields one record per CDR3 protein. This table holds around 540,000 distinct CDR3 sequences, around 35% found once. This sample comprised cultured PBMCs, obtained from culture after CMV antigen stimulation. These receptors were taken from a human donor in good health (CMV status not recorded). Some clones in this sample may be carry-over from other donors' samples.

This clonotype has just one count. The genes are TRBV6-5 and TRBJ2-7, with a tentative D call TRBD2 (5 bases). Germline CDR1 reads MNHEY; CDR2 reads SVGAGI. The CDR3 length is 15 residues. Deletions cut 0 bases from V and 3 bases from J, with 12 bases between. CDR3 loop: CASSYSFGELYEQYF. The DNA for the CDR3 is TGTGCCAGCAGTTACTCGTTTGGGGAGCTCTACGAGCAGTACTTC.

The chain joins TRBV27 to TRBJ2-5, with 8 bases that match TRBD2. Per germline, CDR1 MNHEY and CDR2 SMNVEV (reference sequence). This CDR3 spans 14 amino acids. Unmatched junction bases numbered 5, after V lost 4 bases and J lost 4 bases. The CDR3 region has the DNA TGTGCCAGCAGTTCAGCGGGAGCAGGAGAGACCCAGTACTTC. Protein product: CASSSAGAGETQYF.

This clonotype was detected only a few times. The chain uses TRBV10-3 and TRBJ2-1; D not resolved. Germline V CDR1 and CDR2: ENHRY, SYGVKD. The V and J ends lost 8 bases and 5 bases respectively, with 7 bases between them. The CDR3 contains 11 residues. The CDR3 sequence: CAIARDNEQFF. DNA for the CDR3: TGTGCCATCGCCCGCGACAATGAGCAGTTCTTC.

The CDR3 spells CASSQGDRDNEKLFF. The CDR3, as DNA: TGCGCCAGCAGCCAAGGAGACAGGGATAATGAAAAACTGTTTTTT. The chain combines TRBV4-3 with TRBJ1-4, with TRBD1 identical over 7 bases. Looked up from germline, CDR1 is LGHNA and CDR2 is YSLEER. V trimming: 1 base; J trimming: 4 bases; junction bases outside the gene matches: 3. The CDR3 is 15 amino acids.

This clonotype came up a few times. The V call is TRBV10-3, the J call TRBJ1-5; unclear D gene. Germline lookup yields CDR1 ENHRY and CDR2 SYGVKD. The CDR3 spans 14 residues. Trimming removed 2 bases from V and 4 bases from J, with 9 bases in between. CDR3 residues: CAISEEKGNQPQHF. In nucleotides, the CDR3 is TGTGCCATCAGTGAGGAGAAAGGGAATCAGCCCCAGCATTTT.

This clonotype was seen repeatedly, ten times or more. The chain carries TRBV7-2 and TRBJ2-3; TRBD2 aligns across 9 bases. With 4 bases clipped from V and 10 bases from J, the junction kept 6 bases outside the gene matches. CDR1 SGHTA and CDR2 FQGNSA come from the germline V gene. The CDR3 totals 13 residues. CDR3 sequence: CASSSWTSEPQYF. Written as DNA, the CDR3 is TGTGCCAGCAGCTCCTGGACTAGCGAGCCGCAGTATTTT.

The V gene is TRBV28, the J gene TRBJ2-7; D may be TRBD2 (6 bases). The CDR3 spans 13 residues. Germline V CDR1 and CDR2: MDHEN, SYDVKM. With 8 bases removed from V and 2 bases from J, the gap between germline ends came to 13 bases. The CDR3 here is CASRSGGTYEQYF. The DNA for the CDR3 is TGTGCCAGCCGTAGCGGAGGGACCTACGAGCAGTACTTC.

This clonotype showed up just a few times. The chain is built from TRBV15 and TRBJ2-3; 12 nucleotides align to TRBD2. CDR3 length: 16 residues. V dropped 0 bases and J dropped 6; count of bases not matched to a gene: 4. CDR1 is LNHNV and CDR2 is YYDKDF in the germline V gene (reference sequence). The CDR3 loop is CATSRDRGLAGDTQYF. The CDR3 nucleotides read TGTGCCACCAGCAGAGATAGAGGACTAGCGGGGGATACGCAGTATTTT.

The J gene is TRBJ2-7, the V gene TRBV19; 8 nucleotides agree with TRBD2. The CDR3 loop spans 14 amino acids. In germline, CDR1 is LNHDA, CDR2 SQIVND (reference sequence). The V segment lost 3 bases and the J segment 5 bases; nucleotides outside the gene matches: 6. In DNA form, the CDR3 reads TGTGCCAGTAGTATGGGCGGGAGGAGGAACGAGCAGTACGTC. This translates into CASSMGGRRNEQYV.

The chain couples TRBV4-1 to TRBJ2-1, with D tentatively TRBD1 (6 bases). In germline, CDR1 is MGHRA, CDR2 YSYEKL. Between the trimmed V and J ends, which lost 4 bases and 6 bases, there was a span of 13 bases. The CDR3 has 14 amino acids. CDR3 sequence: CASSLRDILNEQFF. CDR3 coding DNA: TGCGCCAGCAGCCTCCGGGACATACTCAATGAGCAGTTCTTC.

This chain connects TRBV28 to TRBJ2-6, with D perhaps given as TRBD1 or TRBD2 (5 bases each). In germline, CDR1 is MDHEN, CDR2 SYDVKM. The CDR3 sequence is 19 residues long. V was clipped by 1 base and J by 4 bases, with 20 bases between them. CDR3 DNA: TGTGCCAGCAGTTTATTGGGGAGACGAATCTCAGGGGGGGCCAACGTCCTGACTTTC. It yields the protein CASSLLGRRISGGANVLTF.

The rearrangement links TRBV7-2 to TRBJ2-5; 7 bases agree with TRBD2. Trimming removed 4 bases from V and 10 bases from J; junction bases left unmatched: 9. Germline CDR1 reads SGHTA; CDR2 reads FQGNSA. The CDR3 contains 13 residues. DNA of the CDR3: TGTGCCAGCAGCTGGCGGGAGTTGGGGAACCAGTACTTC. Its translation is CASSWRELGNQYF.

The rearrangement uses TRBV20-1 and TRBJ2-1, with TRBD2 matching 9 bases. The CDR3 length is 13 residues. The germline V gene encodes CDR1 DFQATT and CDR2 SNEGSKA (reference sequence). J lost 12 bases, V lost 4 bases, and 10 bases had no gene match. The chain's CDR3 is CSATGTSWPGQFF. CDR3 DNA sequence: TGCAGTGCTACCGGGACTAGCTGGCCTGGGCAGTTCTTC.

The chain has TRBV7-2 and TRBJ2-5; no clear D gene. V lost 2 bases, J lost 4 bases, and 5 bases lay in between. CDR3 size: 12 residues. CDR1 SGHTA and CDR2 FQGNSA come from the germline V gene. This chain's CDR3 is CASSLLAETQYF. CDR3 nucleotides: TGTGCCAGCAGCTTATTAGCAGAGACCCAGTACTTC.

This clonotype was seen a handful of times. The chain links TRBV19 to TRBJ1-1; D perhaps matches TRBD1 (6 bases). CDR1 is LNHDA, CDR2 SQIVND, per germline (reference sequence). The V end was cut by 4 bases, the J end by 0 bases, with 15 bases between. This CDR3 is built from 16 residues. The DNA of the CDR3 is TGTGCCAGTAGTAACAGACCCCAGGGGATGAACACTGAAGCTTTCTTT. This translates into CASSNRPQGMNTEAFF.

This clonotype showed up just a few times. V is TRBV6-5 and J is TRBJ2-7, with D tentatively TRBD2 (7 bases). This CDR3 comprises 18 residues. Germline V lookup: CDR1 MNHEY, CDR2 SVGAGI. V was pared by 6 bases and J by 3 bases, with 27 bases between. The CDR3 here is CASRRGGTGTNNIYEQYF. CDR3 nucleotides: TGTGCCAGCAGGAGGGGGGGGACCGGGACAAACAATATCTACGAGCAGTACTTC.

The chain uses TRBV6-2 or TRBV6-3 and TRBJ2-5; D is undetermined. Trimming pared 3 bases from V and 5 bases from J, leaving 7 bases between. Germline V lookup: CDR1 MNHEY, CDR2 SVGEGT. The CDR3 loop spans 12 amino acids. The DNA of the CDR3 is TGTGCCAGCAGTTATGACGGGGAGACCCAGTACTTC. It encodes CASSYDGETQYF.